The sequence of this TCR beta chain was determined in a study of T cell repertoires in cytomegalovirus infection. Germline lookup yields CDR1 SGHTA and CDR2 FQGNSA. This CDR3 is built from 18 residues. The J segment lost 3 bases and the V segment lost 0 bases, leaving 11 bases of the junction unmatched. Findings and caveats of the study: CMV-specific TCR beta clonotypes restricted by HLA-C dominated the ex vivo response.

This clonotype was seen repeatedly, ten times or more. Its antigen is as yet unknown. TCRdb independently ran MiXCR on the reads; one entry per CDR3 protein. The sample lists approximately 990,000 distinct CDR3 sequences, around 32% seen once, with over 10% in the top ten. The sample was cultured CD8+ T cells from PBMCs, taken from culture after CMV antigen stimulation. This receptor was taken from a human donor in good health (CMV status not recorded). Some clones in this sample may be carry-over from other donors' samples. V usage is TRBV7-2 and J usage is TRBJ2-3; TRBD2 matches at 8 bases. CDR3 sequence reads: CASSLAPVMGLVTDTQYF. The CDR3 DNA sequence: TGTGCCAGCAGCTTAGCGCCAGTTATGGGACTAGTAACAGATACGCAGTATTTT.